The 12 T cell receptor beta chains given below trace back to one sample, sequenced in a study of early T cells in non-severe SARS-CoV-2 infection. TCRdb reanalysed the 5' RACE reads using MiXCR and keeps one entry per CDR3 protein. The data contain around 76,000 distinct CDR3 sequences, approximately 15% of them seen just once; the ten biggest clones take up less than 5%. The material was whole blood, obtained at baseline. These receptors were collected from an adult who was a healthcare worker with PCR-confirmed SARS-CoV-2 infection or an uninfected control (not recorded which).

The chain combines TRBV3-1 with TRBJ1-1; TRBD1 agrees at 8 bases. The CDR3 is 14 amino acids. Per the germline V gene, CDR1 is LGHDT and CDR2 is YNNKEL (reference sequence). V dropped 4 bases and J dropped 4; count of bases not matched to a gene: 5. CDR3 DNA sequence: TGTGCCAGCAGCCGACTACAGGGGGGCACTGAAGCTTTCTTT. Translating it yields CASSRLQGGTEAFF.

J is TRBJ1-1 and V is TRBV4-1; tentatively, D is TRBD1 (5 bases). The CDR3 is 14 amino acids. V lost 1 base and J 0 bases, leaving 6 bases between the germline ends. The germline CDR1 and CDR2 sequences are MGHRA and YSYEKL. The CDR3 DNA reads TGCGCCAGCAGCCAAGGACAGATGAACACTGAAGCTTTCTTT. The encoded protein is CASSQGQMNTEAFF.

The chain joins TRBV25-1 to TRBJ2-1; D gene ambiguous. CDR1 is MGHDK, CDR2 SYGVNS, per germline. The CDR3 is made up of 12 amino acids. The ends were cut back, 3 bases at V and 8 bases at J, with 8 bases in the middle. The chain's CDR3 is CASSDYAHEQFF. The CDR3 DNA is TGTGCCAGCAGTGACTATGCACATGAGCAGTTCTTC.

As to this clonotype: The CDR3 does not end in the conserved phenylalanine or tryptophan, so this is likely a read error. The CDR3 DNA is TGTGCCAGCAGCTTCAAAGGGGTGGGCGAGCAGTACTCC. Protein: CASSFKGVGEQYS. The V gene is TRBV5-4, the J gene TRBJ2-7, with D perhaps TRBD1 (5 bases). Looked up from germline, CDR1 is SGHNT and CDR2 is YYREEE (reference sequence). Trimming removed 2 bases at V and 6 bases at J, with 12 bases between. This CDR3 is 13 amino acids long.

This clonotype was recorded a few times. V is TRBV10-3 and J is TRBJ1-4; D uncertain. V gave up 0 bases and J gave up 8 bases, with 4 bases separating them. The CDR3 extends over 12 amino acids. Germline V CDR1 and CDR2: ENHRY, SYGVKD. DNA for the CDR3: TGTGCCATCAGTGAGTCGTTAGAAAAACTGTTTTTT. It translates to CAISESLEKLFF.

Notes on this clonotype: The CDR3 does not end in the conserved phenylalanine or tryptophan, so this is likely a read error. This chain uses TRBV20-1 with TRBJ2-3; the match to TRBD2 covers 11 bases. CDR1 is DFQATT and CDR2 is SNEGSKA in the germline V gene (reference sequence). Trimming cost V 5 bases and J 5 bases; bases outside gene matches: 9. The CDR3 covers 15 residues. The CDR3 nucleotides read TGCAGTGCTGGAGTACTAGCGGGAGTGGGAGATACGCAGTATTAT. Protein: CSAGVLAGVGDTQYY.

The chain joins TRBV11-3 to TRBJ1-2; D is perhaps TRBD1 (5 bases). Germline V gives CDR1 SGHNT, CDR2 YENEEA. The ends were cut back, 10 bases at V and 1 base at J, with 22 bases in the middle. CDR3 length: 16 residues. The CDR3 sequence is CANPKTRQLLNYGYTF. The CDR3 region has the DNA TGTGCCAACCCCAAAACCCGACAGCTACTTAACTATGGCTACACCTTC.

This clonotype has at least ten counts. The chain joins TRBV6-2 or TRBV6-3 to TRBJ2-6, with D hard to call. The CDR3 runs 15 residues. V lost 2 bases, J lost 2 bases, and 7 bases lay in between. CDR1 and CDR2 (germline): MNHEY, SVGEGT. The CDR3 region is CASSYLAAGANVLTF. The CDR3, as DNA: TGTGCCAGCAGTTACCTGGCGGCTGGGGCCAACGTCCTGACTTTC.

On this clonotype itself: One end of the junction does not line up with germline, which may come from a read error. CDR3 amino acids: CASSVGKESGGYNERFF. The CDR3 DNA reads TGTGCCAGCAGCGTCGGGAAGGAAAGCGGGGGCTACAATGAGCGGTTCTTC. This chain uses TRBV9 with TRBJ2-1; 8 bases are a match to TRBD2. The CDR3 covers 17 residues. The germline CDR1 and CDR2 sequences are SGDLS and YYNGEE.

This clonotype was counted ten times or more. The rearrangement links TRBV18 to TRBJ2-1; the D is unclear. The CDR3 has 12 residues. The germline gives CDR1 KGHSH, CDR2 LQKENI. The V and J ends lost 5 bases and 4 bases respectively, with 6 bases between them. CDR3 in amino acids: CASSTDYNEQFF. CDR3 coding DNA: TGTGCCAGCTCAACGGATTACAATGAGCAGTTCTTC.

There are a few counts of this clonotype. The J gene is TRBJ2-6, the V gene TRBV5-1; 7 positions agree with TRBD2. With V trimmed by 0 bases and J by 1 base, 4 bases remained unmatched. The CDR3 spans 17 residues. The germline gives CDR1 SGHRS, CDR2 YFSETQ. CDR3 sequence (DNA): TGCGCCAGCAGCTTGGGTGCAGCGGGGTCTGGGGCCAACGTCCTGACTTTC. This codes for CASSLGAAGSGANVLTF.

The CDR3 coding sequence is TGTGCCTGGAGTATTTCTTCTGGAGCTAACTATGGCTACACCTTC. This gives the protein CAWSISSGANYGYTF. The chain combines TRBV30 with TRBJ1-2; the D is unclear. Germline-derived CDR1 and CDR2 are GTSNPN and SVGIG (reference sequence). The CDR3 is 15 amino acids. Trimming took 2 bases from V and 0 from J, leaving 13 bases between them.